This T cell receptor (beta chain) originates from a study of blood T cell repertoires in COVID-19. Study details: Italy, Spain and the United States were the sources of the convalescent and acute COVID-19 samples. The cDNA or gDNA used as material had been derived from T cells, B-cell-depleted T cells, or PBMCs.

The germline gives CDR1 GTSNPN, CDR2 SVGIG (reference sequence). V lost 2 bases, J lost 10 bases, and 11 bases lay in between. The CDR3 has 12 amino acids. Original data processing: Estimation of nucleated cell counts was performed using reference gene primer amplification. Sequenced by immunoSEQ multiplex PCR; TCRdb stores in-frame clones only, minus some. Clonal size and the V and J genes are those of that table, whereas D and trimming came from the DNA. The sample consists of 150,000 or so clones, 82% of them appearing once. This clone was counted between two and nine times. The chain carries TRBV30 and TRBJ1-4; D is ambiguous. This clonotype was obtained from a woman between 70 and 85 years old with acute or convalescent COVID-19. The sequencing sample was made of peripheral blood. CDR3 amino acids: CAWSTGSGKLFF. CDR3 bases: TGTGCCTGGAGTACTGGGTCGGGAAAACTGTTTTTT.